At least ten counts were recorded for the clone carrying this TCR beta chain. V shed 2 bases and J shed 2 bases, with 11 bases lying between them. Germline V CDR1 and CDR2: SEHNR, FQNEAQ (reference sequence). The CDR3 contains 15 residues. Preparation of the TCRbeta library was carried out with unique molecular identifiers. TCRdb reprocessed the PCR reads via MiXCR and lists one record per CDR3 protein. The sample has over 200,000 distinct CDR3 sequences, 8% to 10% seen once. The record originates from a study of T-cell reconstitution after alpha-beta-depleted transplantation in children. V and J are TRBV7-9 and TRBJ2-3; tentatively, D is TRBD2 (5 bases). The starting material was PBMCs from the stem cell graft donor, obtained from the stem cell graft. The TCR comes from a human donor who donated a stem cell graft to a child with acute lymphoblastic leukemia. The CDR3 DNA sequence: TGTGCCAGCAGCTTATCTAGCAGGAACACAGATACGCAGTATTTT. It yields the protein CASSLSSRNTDTQYF.